These 10 T cell receptor beta chains were all obtained from the same sample, sequenced in a study of sequential checkpoint blockade in melanoma. Here immunoSEQ multiplex PCR was the method, and the copy in TCRdb shows in-frame clones only, minus some. The sample has some 10,000 clones, 60% to 80% seen once. Treatment defined: randomized to nivolumab then ipilimumab (arm A) or the reverse (arm B). The specimen was CD8+ T cells sorted from blood (inferred from file names), collected from a patient given nivolumab and ipilimumab in sequence. These receptors were collected from a human donor with melanoma.

The V call is TRBV6-5, the J call TRBJ2-7, with D perhaps matching TRBD2 (6 bases). Germline V gives CDR1 MNHEY, CDR2 SVGAGI. V gave up 5 bases and J gave up 0 bases, with 14 bases separating them. The CDR3 has 15 residues. The CDR3 protein is CASSPWGDLSYEQYF. CDR3 DNA: TGTGCCAGCAGTCCTTGGGGGGATCTCTCCTACGAGCAGTACTTC.

The chain uses TRBV5-6 and TRBJ2-1, with D maybe TRBD2 (6 bases). V was clipped by 4 bases and J by 7 bases, with 18 bases between them. CDR3 length: 15 residues. The germline gives CDR1 SGHDT, CDR2 YYEEEE. CDR3 nucleotides: TGTGCCAGCAGCGGACCGGGCTACGCGGGGAATGAGCAGTTCTTC. As protein: CASSGPGYAGNEQFF.

The V gene is TRBV30, the J gene TRBJ2-1, with D tentatively TRBD1 (6 bases). The CDR3 length is 17 residues. V was clipped by 3 bases and J by 3 bases, with 21 bases between them. CDR1 and CDR2 (germline): GTSNPN, SVGIG (reference sequence). The CDR3 spells CAWRDGPRTDYYNEQFF. CDR3 in DNA: TGTGCCTGGAGGGATGGGCCCAGGACAGACTACTACAATGAGCAGTTCTTC. The complete variable domain, with remaining parts taken from reference TRBV30 and TRBJ2-1, reads SQTIHQWPATLVQPVGSPLSLECTVEGTSNPNLYWYRQAAGRGLQLLFYSVGIGQISSEVPQNLSASRPQDRQFILSSKKLLLSDSGFYLCAWRDGPRTDYYNEQFFGPGTRLTVL.

V and J are TRBV27 and TRBJ1-2, with TRBD1 matching over 7 bases. Germline V CDR1 and CDR2: MNHEY, SMNVEV (reference sequence). Trimming removed 5 bases from V and 3 bases from J; junction bases left unmatched: 6. The CDR3 contains 14 residues. CDR3 sequence: CASSADRAYYGYTF. The CDR3 DNA is TGTGCCAGCAGTGCCGACAGGGCCTACTATGGCTACACCTTC.

The rearrangement joins TRBV7-9 to TRBJ2-1; the D gene is possibly TRBD2 (6 bases). The CDR3 runs to 15 residues. Germline assignment: CDR1 SEHNR and CDR2 FQNEAQ (reference sequence). The V end was cut by 5 bases, the J end by 7 bases, with 18 bases between. CDR3 protein: CASSPSLRGRNEQFF. The CDR3 region has the DNA TGTGCCAGCAGCCCGAGTCTGCGGGGTAGGAATGAGCAGTTCTTC.

This rearrangement joins TRBV5-6 to TRBJ1-1; 7 nucleotides match TRBD1. V lost 4 bases to trimming and J lost 5 bases; unmatched junction nucleotides: 5. Per the germline V gene, CDR1 is SGHDT and CDR2 is YYEEEE. The CDR3 has 13 amino acids. The CDR3 loop reads CASSPEGATEAFF. The CDR3 DNA reads TGTGCCAGCAGCCCCGAGGGGGCAACTGAAGCTTTCTTT.

The rearrangement joins TRBV9 to TRBJ2-1, with TRBD2 matching 10 bases. V shed 0 bases and J 7 bases; nucleotides not matched to a gene: 4. The V gene's germline CDR1 is SGDLS and CDR2 YYNGEE. The CDR3 covers 15 residues. In DNA, the CDR3 is TGTGCCAGCAGCGTAGTAGCGGGAGGTGGTAATGAGCAGTTCTTC. This codes for CASSVVAGGGNEQFF.

The chain uses TRBV28 and TRBJ2-1, with a possible D match to TRBD2 (6 bases). The CDR3 loop spans 15 amino acids. Trimming removed 4 bases from V and 0 bases from J, with 10 bases in between. Germline V gives CDR1 MDHEN, CDR2 SYDVKM. The CDR3 sequence: CASSSGVFSYNEQFF. CDR3 nucleotides: TGTGCCAGCAGTTCGGGGGTCTTCTCCTACAATGAGCAGTTCTTC.

The rearrangement uses TRBV6-6 and TRBJ1-6; D might be TRBD1 (5 bases). The germline gives CDR1 MNHNY, CDR2 SVGAGI (reference sequence). Trimming left V 1 base short and J 7 bases short, with 14 bases between. CDR3 length: 16 residues. The CDR3 sequence: CASSYFSDGGNSPLHF. In DNA, the CDR3 is TGTGCCAGCAGTTACTTCTCGGACGGGGGAAATTCACCCCTCCACTTT.

The CDR3 DNA follows: TGCGCCAGCAGTCCAGGGTCCTACGAGCAGTACTTC. This sequence encodes CASSPGSYEQYF. This sequence joins TRBV5-1 and TRBJ2-7; TRBD1 might be the D (5 bases). Trimming removed 5 bases from V and 1 base from J, with 7 bases in between. Germline V CDR1 and CDR2: SGHRS, YFSETQ. CDR3 length equals 12 residues.